This T cell receptor beta chain was sequenced for a study of shared clonotypes between healthy human individuals. Whole-study context: The study drew on two women and three men aged 18 to 49 as donors. Study observations and caveats: Estimated richness values were generally larger in naive subsets than in memory subsets. In the sorted subsets, rarefaction showed sequencing was incomplete despite large depth.

To note about this clone: Its specificity is unknown.

Repertoires were generated with immunoSEQ multiplex PCR, while TCRdb's copy carries only in-frame clones and drops some. The sample includes roughly 2 million clones, roughly 95% of them seen just once. The study separated CD4+ cells into CD45RA+ naive and CD45RA-negative memory subsets. The germline gives CDR1 SGHVS, CDR2 FNYEAQ. This CDR3 has 13 residues. V lost 5 bases to trimming and J lost 2 bases; unmatched junction nucleotides: 3. The specimen sequenced was naive CD4+ T cells sorted from blood. Subset: CD45RA+ positively selected. The genes are TRBV7-6 and TRBJ2-7; 7 positions match TRBD1. This receptor was identified in a young man in good health. This CDR3 reads CASSQGDPYEQYF. The CDR3 region has the DNA TGTGCCAGCAGCCAGGGGGATCCCTACGAGCAGTACTTC.